This T cell receptor beta chain was profiled in a study of T cells in Graves' hyperthyroidism and ophthalmopathy. This clonotype showed up many times. RNA transcripts provided the source from which TCR beta CDR3 regions were amplified. The HTBI primer set was used in a first-round RT-PCR of the TCR CDR3. TCRdb re-derived calls from the multiplex PCR reads in MiXCR, one entry per CDR3 protein. The sample holds approximately 500,000 distinct CDR3 sequences, roughly 50% seen once. Germline V CDR1 and CDR2: LGHNA, YSLEER. Trimming pared 4 bases from V and 1 base from J, leaving 8 bases between. This CDR3 spans 15 amino acids.

This TCR derives from a woman under 30 with Graves' hyperthyroidism. The specimen sequenced was peripheral blood or thyroid tissue (not recorded which). V is TRBV4-3 and J is TRBJ2-6; D is undetermined. CDR3 nucleotides: TGCGCCAGCAGCCCTTTCGAGTCTGGGGCCAACGTCCTGACTTTC. Translation gives CASSPFESGANVLTF.